This TCR beta chain comes out of a study of T-cell reconstitution after alpha-beta-depleted transplantation in children. The sample holds many counts of this clonotype. Preparation of the TCRbeta library was carried out with unique molecular identifiers. TCRdb recomputed calls from the PCR reads with MiXCR, one row per CDR3 protein. The sample includes 550,000 to 600,000 distinct CDR3 sequences, more than 20% of them seen just once. CDR1 and CDR2 from the germline V gene are MDHEN and SYDVKM. The V and J ends lost 4 bases and 6 bases respectively, with 7 bases between them. This CDR3 comprises 11 residues.

The source material was PBMCs, mostly from graft donor cells, sampled 360 days after TCRalphabeta/CD19-depleted stem cell transplant. The V gene is TRBV28, the J gene TRBJ2-7; D is uncertain. The receptor was derived from a boy under two years old who had a stem cell transplant for acute myeloid leukemia, so the T cells may come from the graft donor. The chain's CDR3 is CASSSTLEQYV. CDR3 bases: TGTGCCAGCAGTTCGACACTCGAGCAGTACGTC.